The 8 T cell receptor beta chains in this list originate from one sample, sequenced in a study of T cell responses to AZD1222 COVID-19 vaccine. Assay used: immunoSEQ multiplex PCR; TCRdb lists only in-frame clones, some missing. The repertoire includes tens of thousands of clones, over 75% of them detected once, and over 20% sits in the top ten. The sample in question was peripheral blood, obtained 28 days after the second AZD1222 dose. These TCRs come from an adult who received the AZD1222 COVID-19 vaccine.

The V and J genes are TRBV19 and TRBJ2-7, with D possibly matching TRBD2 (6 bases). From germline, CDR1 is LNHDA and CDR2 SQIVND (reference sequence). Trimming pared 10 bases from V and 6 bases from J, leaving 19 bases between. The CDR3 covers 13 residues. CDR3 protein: CATGVAGLSEQYF. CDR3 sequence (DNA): TGTGCCACGGGGGTAGCTGGCTTAAGCGAGCAGTACTTC.

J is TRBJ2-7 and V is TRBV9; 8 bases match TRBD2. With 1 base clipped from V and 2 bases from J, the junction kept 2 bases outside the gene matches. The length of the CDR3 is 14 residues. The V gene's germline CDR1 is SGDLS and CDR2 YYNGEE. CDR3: CASSVTAGAYEQYF. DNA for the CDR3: TGTGCCAGCAGCGTAACAGCGGGAGCCTACGAGCAGTACTTC.

DNA of the CDR3: TGTGCCAGCAGCGTAGAACAGGGAATGGCCGGGGAGCTGTTTTTT. Amino acids: CASSVEQGMAGELFF. The chain links TRBV9 to TRBJ2-2; the D gene is possibly TRBD1 (6 bases). The V gene's germline CDR1 is SGDLS and CDR2 YYNGEE. Trimming stripped 0 bases from V and 6 bases from J, with 12 bases between. CDR3 length: 15 residues.

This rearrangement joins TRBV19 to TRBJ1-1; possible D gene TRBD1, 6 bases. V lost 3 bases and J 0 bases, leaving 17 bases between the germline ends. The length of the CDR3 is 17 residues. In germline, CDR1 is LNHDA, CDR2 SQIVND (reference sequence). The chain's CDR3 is CASSIRRQVGMNTEAFF. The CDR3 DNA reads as TGTGCCAGTAGTATCCGTCGACAGGTCGGGATGAACACTGAAGCTTTCTTT.

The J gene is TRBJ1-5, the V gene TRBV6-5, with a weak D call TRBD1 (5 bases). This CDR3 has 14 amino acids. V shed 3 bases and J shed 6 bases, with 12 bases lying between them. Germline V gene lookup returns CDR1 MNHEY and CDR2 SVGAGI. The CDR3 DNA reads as TGTGCCAGCAGTTATGGGGATGGGGGTCAGCCCCAGCATTTT. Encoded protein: CASSYGDGGQPQHF.

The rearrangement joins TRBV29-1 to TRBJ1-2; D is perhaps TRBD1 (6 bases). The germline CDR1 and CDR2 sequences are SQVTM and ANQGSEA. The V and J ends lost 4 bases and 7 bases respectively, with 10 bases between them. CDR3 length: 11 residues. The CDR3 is CSVALQGGYTF. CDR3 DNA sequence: TGCAGCGTTGCCCTACAGGGTGGCTACACCTTC.

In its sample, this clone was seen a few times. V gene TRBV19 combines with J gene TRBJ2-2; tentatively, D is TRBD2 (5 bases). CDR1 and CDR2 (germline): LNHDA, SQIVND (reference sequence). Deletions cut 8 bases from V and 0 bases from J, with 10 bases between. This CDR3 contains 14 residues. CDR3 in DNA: TGTGCCAGTTGGGTTAGCGCGAACACCGGGGAGCTGTTTTTT. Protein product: CASWVSANTGELFF.

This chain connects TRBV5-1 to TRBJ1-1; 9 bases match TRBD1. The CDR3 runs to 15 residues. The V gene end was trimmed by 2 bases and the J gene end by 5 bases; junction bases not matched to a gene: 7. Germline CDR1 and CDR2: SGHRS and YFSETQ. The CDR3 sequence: CASSLTGTGRTEAFF. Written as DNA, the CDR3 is TGCGCCAGCAGCTTAACCGGGACAGGGAGGACTGAAGCTTTCTTT.